A selection of T cell receptor beta chains follows, all from one sample in a study of beta chain features in type 1 diabetes. The data were produced by immunoSEQ multiplex PCR, yet TCRdb's version contains in-frame clones alone and is incomplete. The data contain 95,000 to 150,000 clones, around 15% of them singletons. Sequencing was done on a sample of central memory CD4+ T cells from blood. Receptor source: a man aged 25-40 years with type 1 diabetes. The CDR3 runs from the conserved cysteine through the conserved F or W. Some rows mark clone size as missing; the rest say once, few, many or name a class of expanded clone.

V: TRBV5-6
J: TRBJ1-2
size: .
CDR3: CASSLESGSYGYTF

V: TRBV5-4
J: TRBJ1-1
size: .
CDR3: CASSLGAMPPDTEAFF

V: TRBV5-1
J: TRBJ2-1
size: few
CDR3: CASSFPSGGAGEQFF

V: TRBV11-2
J: TRBJ1-1
size: .
CDR3: CASSLTGRTEAFF

V: TRBV7-8
J: TRBJ2-1
size: .
CDR3: CASRLRWAGDNEQFF

V: TRBV6-6
J: TRBJ2-7
size: few
CDR3: CASSHPSSGYEQYF

V: TRBV28
J: TRBJ2-3
size: .
CDR3: CASSFWDSNRDTQYF

V: TRBV5-1
J: TRBJ2-7
size: few
CDR3: CASSLTSGTYEQYF

V: TRBV18
J: TRBJ2-5
size: few
CDR3: CASSQGGGETQYF

V: TRBV5-1
J: TRBJ1-6
size: few
CDR3: CASSEDGFNSPLHF

V: TRBV25-1
J: TRBJ1-2
size: few
CDR3: CASSEQGRGYTF

V: TRBV18
J: TRBJ2-7
size: .
CDR3: CASSPPETVSYEQYF

V: TRBV29-1
J: TRBJ2-1
size: many
CDR3: CSVAPGPNANEQFF

V: TRBV5-1
J: TRBJ2-7
size: many
CDR3: CASSLAAGTYEQYF

V: TRBV4-3
J: TRBJ1-4
size: .
CDR3: CASSQDLGREKLFF

V: TRBV4-3
J: TRBJ1-4
size: .
CDR3: CASSPGQGDEKLFF

V: TRBV4-2
J: TRBJ2-5
size: .
CDR3: CASSQREQETQYF

V: TRBV9
J: TRBJ1-2
size: few
CDR3: CASRDRVYGYTF

V: TRBV27
J: TRBJ1-2
size: few
CDR3: CASSLSQGFYGYTF

V: TRBV7-7
J: TRBJ2-3
size: .
CDR3: CASSRLDDTQYF

V: TRBV29-1
J: TRBJ1-2
size: few
CDR3: CSVGAATLGYTF

V: TRBV9
J: TRBJ2-5
size: .
CDR3: CASSVGDTRETQYF

V: TRBV6-4
J: TRBJ2-7
size: .
CDR3: CASSEATGPIYEQYF

V: TRBV2
J: TRBJ2-2
size: few
CDR3: CASSDPGMGTGELFF

V: TRBV7-2
J: TRBJ2-7
size: few
CDR3: CASSRGDEQYF

V: TRBV30
J: TRBJ2-2
size: few
CDR3: CAWSVRDNATGELFF

V: TRBV5-1
J: TRBJ2-3
size: .
CDR3: CASSPTTSGATDTQYF